The 31 T cell receptor beta chains given below trace back to one sample, sequenced in a study of CD8 T cells in ankylosing spondylitis. Whole-study results and caveats: Ankylosing spondylitis blood appeared to be characterized by a TCR beta motif of about eight highly homologous variants.

These receptors have no identified antigens. Using its own MiXCR run on the 5' RACE reads, TCRdb lists one record per CDR3 protein. The sample contains about 340,000 distinct CDR3 sequences, under 8.5% of which appear only once. The specimen was blood, either unsorted or a sorted T cell fraction (not recorded which). These TCRs come from a male donor with ankylosing spondylitis.

There are many counts of this clonotype. The chain couples TRBV4-2 to TRBJ1-2; 8 positions agree with TRBD1. Germline V gene sequence: CDR1 LGHNA, CDR2 YNFKEQ. This CDR3 contains 15 residues. With 7 bases clipped from V and 6 bases from J, the junction kept 13 bases outside the gene matches. CDR3: CASTFRQGARDGYTF. In DNA, the CDR3 is TGTGCCAGCACCTTCCGGCAGGGGGCTCGTGATGGCTACACCTTC.

The J gene is TRBJ2-3, the V gene TRBV29-1, with no clear D. The V end lost 7 bases, the J end lost 0 bases, and 14 bases lay between the germline ends. CDR3 length: 14 amino acids. Germline CDR1 SQVTM, CDR2 ANQGSEA. For the CDR3, the DNA is TGCAGCGGGTCGGCCAATCCTAGCACAGATACGCAGTATTTT. This translates into CSGSANPSTDTQYF.

This clonotype showed up many times. The rearrangement uses TRBV27 and TRBJ2-7; 7 nucleotides agree with TRBD1. Germline V lookup: CDR1 MNHEY, CDR2 SMNVEV (reference sequence). There are 12 residues in the CDR3. J was trimmed by 3 bases and V by 4 bases; bases with no gene match: 0. In DNA, the CDR3 is TGTGCCAGCAGTTCAGGGGGCTACGAGCAGTACTTC. It encodes CASSSGGYEQYF.

Only a few counts were recorded for this clonotype. The chain uses TRBV6-1 and TRBJ1-1, with 8 bases that match TRBD1. CDR1 is MNHNS, CDR2 SASEGT, per germline. The V and J ends lost 8 bases and 0 bases, in that order; junction bases with no gene match: 5. This CDR3 contains 14 residues. The CDR3 sequence is CASLNRGMNTEAFF. As DNA, the CDR3 is TGTGCCAGCCTTAACAGGGGGATGAACACTGAAGCTTTCTTT.

This clonotype was seen a handful of times. The rearrangement uses TRBV6-1 and TRBJ2-3; 7 bases map to TRBD1. Trimming took 6 bases from V and 4 from J; bases not matched to a gene: 4. The CDR3 consists of 13 residues. CDR1 MNHNS and CDR2 SASEGT come from the germline V gene. The CDR3 region has the DNA TGTGCCAGCAGGCCGAGGGGGCCAGATACGCAGTATTTT. It translates to CASRPRGPDTQYF.

This clonotype has more than one count but fewer than ten. The CDR3 bases are TGTGCCAGCAGTCATCCTAGCCTAGCGGGGGCCTACGAGCAGTACTTC. It is translated as CASSHPSLAGAYEQYF. The chain recombines TRBV6-1 with TRBJ2-7; TRBD2 agrees at 10 bases. The CDR3 has 16 residues. V shed 5 bases and J 2 bases; nucleotides not matched to a gene: 9. The germline CDR1 and CDR2 sequences are MNHNS and SASEGT.

CDR3 in amino acids: CASSLASASYNEQFF. DNA for the CDR3: TGTGCCAGCAGTCTGGCTAGCGCCTCCTACAATGAGCAGTTCTTC. The V call is TRBV12-3 or TRBV12-4, the J call TRBJ2-1, with D tentatively TRBD2 (6 bases). V was pared by 5 bases and J by 0 bases, with 11 bases between. The CDR3 is 15 amino acids.

This clonotype occurred many times. The chain joins TRBV2 to TRBJ2-1; 11 bases are a match to TRBD2. This CDR3 has 14 residues. Trimming at V came to 4 bases and at J to 9 bases, leaving 5 bases not matched to a gene. From germline, CDR1 is SNHLY and CDR2 FYNNEI. The CDR3 loop reads CASSGLAGSFEQFF. The CDR3 coding sequence is TGTGCCAGCAGTGGACTAGCGGGATCTTTTGAGCAGTTCTTC.

The chain couples TRBV12-3 or TRBV12-4 to TRBJ2-5; 8 bases map to TRBD2. CDR3 size: 14 residues. Trimming removed 4 bases from V and 8 bases from J; junction bases left unmatched: 9. The DNA of the CDR3 is TGTGCCAGCAGTTCAACCGGGACTAGGTTTACCCAGTACTTC. Its protein product is CASSSTGTRFTQYF.

The J gene is TRBJ1-1, the V gene TRBV4-3, with D tentatively TRBD1 (5 bases). The CDR3 has 15 residues. V lost 3 bases to trimming and J lost 2 bases, with 13 bases between them. The germline V gene encodes CDR1 LGHNA and CDR2 YSLEER. The CDR3 coding sequence is TGCGCCAGCAGCCAGCAGGGCGCGGAAAACACTGAAGCTTTCTTT. It encodes CASSQQGAENTEAFF.

This clonotype has ten or more counts. The chain employs TRBV4-1 and TRBJ2-1; D gene uncertain. This CDR3 has 10 residues. V lost 3 bases, J lost 9 bases, and 3 bases lay in between. Germline V lookup: CDR1 MGHRA, CDR2 YSYEKL. The CDR3 sequence is CASSQGEQFF. DNA of the CDR3: TGCGCCAGCAGCCAGGGTGAGCAGTTCTTC.

This clonotype was detected only a few times. The chain couples TRBV24-1 to TRBJ2-1; perhaps TRBD2 as D (5 bases). Germline loops: CDR1 KGHDR, CDR2 SFDVKD. The V gene lost 6 bases and the J gene lost 5 bases, with 19 bases spanning the gap. CDR3 length: 16 amino acids. The CDR3: CATSSGVAGRDNEQFF. The CDR3 region has the DNA TGTGCCACCAGTTCCGGGGTGGCTGGTCGCGACAATGAGCAGTTCTTC.

In this sample, this clonotype turned up many times. The chain carries TRBV15 and TRBJ2-1, with 8 nucleotides matching TRBD2. Germline trimming cut 8 bases from V and 3 bases from J; bases unmatched to any gene: 3. The CDR3 length is 13 residues. From germline, CDR1 is LNHNV and CDR2 YYDKDF (reference sequence). CDR3 coding DNA: TGTGCCACCGAGCGGGAGTTCTACAATGAGCAGTTCTTC. Translated, it gives CATEREFYNEQFF.

The sample holds many counts of this clonotype. J is TRBJ1-2 and V is TRBV6-2 or TRBV6-3; no clear D. V gave up 2 bases and J gave up 7 bases, with 11 bases separating them. The CDR3 is 13 amino acids. Germline V gene lookup returns CDR1 MNHEY and CDR2 SVGEGT. CDR3 bases: TGTGCCAGCAGTTACAGGGTTACCGCTGGCTACACCTTC. It is translated as CASSYRVTAGYTF.

The chain has TRBV29-1 and TRBJ2-3; D is undetermined. The CDR3 is made up of 14 amino acids. Between the trimmed V and J ends, which lost 1 base and 6 bases, there was a span of 14 bases. CDR1 and CDR2 (germline): SQVTM, ANQGSEA. DNA for the CDR3: TGCAGCGTTGAAGTTGCCAGTTCTGGGGATACGCAGTATTTT. Translation: CSVEVASSGDTQYF.

This clonotype came up many times. This chain links TRBV3-1 with TRBJ2-1, with 13 bases identical to TRBD2. The CDR3 is made up of 16 amino acids. CDR1 is LGHDT, CDR2 YNNKEL, per germline (reference sequence). J lost 5 bases, V lost 6 bases, and 7 bases had no gene match. The CDR3 DNA is TGTGCCAGCAGACCCCACGGGACTAGCGGGAACAATGAGCAGTTCTTC. Its protein product is CASRPHGTSGNNEQFF.

Only a few counts were recorded for this clonotype. One end of the junction fails to match germline, which may point to a read error. The gene calls are TRBV10-3 and TRBJ2-7; 7 bases line up with TRBD1. The CDR3 has 14 residues. CDR1 and CDR2 (germline): ENHRY, SYGVKD. The DNA for the CDR3 is TGTGCCACCAGTGTGAGGACAGGAGCAAACGAGCAGTACTTC. It translates to CATSVRTGANEQYF.

This clonotype has only a few counts. This chain links TRBV20-1 with TRBJ1-4, with D perhaps TRBD1 (5 bases). Germline V CDR1 and CDR2: DFQATT, SNEGSKA (reference sequence). The CDR3 length is 15 residues. V was cut by 5 bases and J by 6 bases, with 19 bases left in between. CDR3 nucleotide sequence: TGCAGTGCTCGCAGGGCGTCAAGGTGGGATGAAAAACTGTTTTTT. It encodes CSARRASRWDEKLFF.

Ten or more counts support this clonotype. The chain uses TRBV15 and TRBJ1-4; D might be TRBD1 (5 bases). In germline, CDR1 is LNHNV, CDR2 YYDKDF (reference sequence). V was cut by 3 bases and J by 6 bases, with 20 bases left in between. This CDR3 is 17 amino acids long. Written as DNA, the CDR3 is TGTGCCACCAGCAGGGGCACGGGGGACCCATTCGATGAAAAACTGTTTTTT. It yields the protein CATSRGTGDPFDEKLFF.

This clonotype was counted only a few times. This rearrangement joins TRBV11-2 to TRBJ1-1; D is unresolved. The germline gives CDR1 SGHAT, CDR2 FQNNGV. V dropped 5 bases and J dropped 5 bases, with 9 bases sitting between them. CDR3 length: 12 residues. CDR3 bases: TGTGCCAGCAGCACTGACGGGACTGAAGCTTTCTTT. It encodes CASSTDGTEAFF. Full variable domain (remainder filled in from reference TRBV11-2 and TRBJ1-1): EAGVAQSPRYKIIEKRQSVAFWCNPISGHATLYWYQQILGQGPKLLIQFQNNGVVDDSQLPKDRFSAERLKGVDSTLKIQPAKLEDSAVYLCASSTDGTEAFFGQGTRLTVV.

This clonotype was detected a few times. The rearrangement uses TRBV2 and TRBJ2-1; weak D call: TRBD1 (5 bases). V was pared by 6 bases and J by 0 bases, with 9 bases between. Looked up from germline, CDR1 is SNHLY and CDR2 is FYNNEI. CDR3 size: 14 residues. CDR3 DNA sequence: TGTGCCAGCAGACAGGCGAGCTCCTACAATGAGCAGTTCTTC. Translated, it gives CASRQASSYNEQFF. The full variable domain, rest sourced from reference TRBV2 and TRBJ2-1, is EPEVTQTPSHQVTQMGQEVILRCVPISNHLYFYWYRQILGQKVEFLVSFYNNEISEKSEIFDDQFSVERPDGSNFTLKIRSTKLEDSAMYFCASRQASSYNEQFFGPGTRLTVL.

This clonotype was seen many times. The chain links TRBV5-1 to TRBJ1-1; D is unclear. The CDR3 length is 13 residues. V was pared by 2 bases and J by 1 base, with 6 bases between. Germline values: CDR1 SGHRS, CDR2 YFSETQ. The chain's CDR3 is CASSFAANTEAFF. The CDR3, as DNA: TGCGCCAGCAGCTTCGCTGCGAACACTGAAGCTTTCTTT.

This clonotype showed up many times. The chain is built from TRBV18 and TRBJ1-2; weak D call: TRBD1 (5 bases). The CDR3 is 16 amino acids. Trimming pared 4 bases from V and 1 base from J, leaving 16 bases between. Looked up from germline, CDR1 is KGHSH and CDR2 is LQKENI. The CDR3 protein is CASSRNGDGDNYGYTF. The CDR3 DNA reads TGTGCCAGCTCACGAAACGGGGACGGTGATAACTATGGCTACACCTTC.

This clonotype was detected ten times or more. CDR3 DNA: TGTGCCAGCCCAGGGGTGGCAGATACGCAGTATTTT. It yields the protein CASPGVADTQYF. The rearrangement links TRBV7-9 to TRBJ2-3; possible D gene TRBD1, 6 bases. With 8 bases removed from V and 4 bases from J, the gap between germline ends came to 10 bases. The CDR3 is 12 residues long. Germline values: CDR1 SEHNR, CDR2 FQNEAQ (reference sequence).

This sequence joins TRBV5-1 and TRBJ2-2, with D tentatively TRBD2 (6 bases). Germline V gene lookup returns CDR1 SGHRS and CDR2 YFSETQ. The CDR3 is 16 amino acids. Trimming left V 0 bases short and J 6 bases short, with 15 bases between. The CDR3 sequence is CASSLEGLPWAGELFF. Written as DNA, the CDR3 is TGCGCCAGCAGCTTGGAGGGACTCCCTTGGGCCGGGGAGCTGTTTTTT.

This clonotype is categorized as medium-sized. V and J are TRBV29-1 and TRBJ1-2; D unresolved. The germline V and J ends were trimmed by 0 bases and 7 bases, with 15 bases remaining between them. The CDR3 is 14 amino acids. CDR1 and CDR2 from the germline V gene are SQVTM and ANQGSEA. CDR3 DNA: TGCAGCGTTGAAGAAGGAGGGATACGTGGTGGCTACACCTTC. Translation gives CSVEEGGIRGGYTF.

The genes are TRBV5-1 and TRBJ2-3; D remains ambiguous. From germline, CDR1 is SGHRS and CDR2 YFSETQ. The germline V and J ends were trimmed by 0 bases and 2 bases, with 10 bases remaining between them. This CDR3 spans 15 amino acids. CDR3 protein: CASSLVAEYTDTQYF. CDR3 sequence (DNA): TGCGCCAGCAGCTTGGTGGCAGAATACACAGATACGCAGTATTTT. The variable domain in full, with the rest retrieved from reference TRBV5-1 and TRBJ2-3, is KAGVTQTPRYLIKTRGQQVTLSCSPISGHRSVSWYQQTPGQGLQFLFEYFSETQRNKGNFPGRFSGRQFSNSRSEMNVSTLELGDSALYLCASSLVAEYTDTQYFGPGTRLTVL.

This clonotype was detected many times. The genes are TRBV5-6 and TRBJ2-1, with 7 nucleotides matching TRBD2. Germline CDR1 SGHDT, CDR2 YYEEEE. This CDR3 is built from 15 residues. V gave up 3 bases and J gave up 8 bases; unmatched junction bases: 11. The CDR3 here is CASSWMGEGLYEQFF. The CDR3 DNA sequence: TGTGCCAGCAGCTGGATGGGGGAGGGCCTCTATGAGCAGTTCTTC.

This clonotype occurred a few times. This chain connects TRBV28 to TRBJ1-1, with 8 nucleotides matching TRBD1. V lost 4 bases to trimming and J lost 1 base; unmatched junction nucleotides: 8. The germline V gene has CDR1 MDHEN and CDR2 SYDVKM. This CDR3 has 16 residues. The CDR3 DNA reads as TGTGCCAGCAGTTCGGGGAGACAGGGGAGGAACACTGAAGCTTTCTTT. It translates to CASSSGRQGRNTEAFF.

This clonotype was counted only a few times. This chain connects TRBV7-9 to TRBJ2-1, with TRBD2 matching over 7 bases. The V gene end was trimmed by 5 bases and the J gene end by 5 bases; junction bases not matched to a gene: 12. The V gene's germline CDR1 is SEHNR and CDR2 FQNEAQ (reference sequence). This CDR3 is 16 amino acids long. CDR3 in DNA: TGTGCCAGCAGCATTTACCGGGACTACAGCCACAATGAGCAGTTCTTC. Amino acids: CASSIYRDYSHNEQFF.

This clonotype showed up many times. V usage is TRBV3-1 and J usage is TRBJ2-7; 11 bases map to TRBD1. This CDR3 has 15 amino acids. J lost 3 bases, V lost 1 base, and 2 bases had no gene match. Germline V CDR1 and CDR2: LGHDT, YNNKEL (reference sequence). The CDR3 loop reads CASSQGTGGHYEQYF. The CDR3 nucleotides read TGTGCCAGCAGCCAAGGGACAGGGGGCCACTACGAGCAGTACTTC.